Following are 3 T cell receptor beta chains from one sample sequenced in a study of beta chain features in type 1 diabetes. These TCRs' antigens remain unknown. As every portion of the isolated RNA was reverse transcribed, the sequencing read expressed TCRB transcripts. Profiling relied on immunoSEQ multiplex PCR, and the TCRdb table lists in-frame clones only, not all of them. The data contain 500,000 to 800,000 clones, around an eighth of them singletons. Broader study findings: Moderately but significantly shorter TCRB CDR3s were found in Type 1 diabetes patients in all four CD4+ subsets.

Sequenced: naive CD4+ T cells from blood. These receptors all come from a man aged 25-45 years with type 1 diabetes.

In its sample, this clone was seen a few times. This CDR3 reads CASRHEQGAVTQYF. The DNA of the CDR3 is TGTGCCAGCAGGCATGAACAGGGGGCCGTGACGCAGTATTTT. The chain has TRBV6-5 and TRBJ2-3; 9 nucleotides agree with TRBD1. The germline V gene encodes CDR1 MNHEY and CDR2 SVGAGI. The CDR3 sequence is 14 residues long. V was clipped by 6 bases and J by 9 bases; unmatched bases: 10.

The chain uses TRBV5-1 and TRBJ2-7, with D hard to call. Trimming left V 0 bases short and J 7 bases short, with 14 bases between. The CDR3 covers 14 residues. The germline CDR1 and CDR2 sequences are SGHRS and YFSETQ. CDR3 protein: CASSLDGRPEEQYF. CDR3 DNA: TGCGCCAGCAGCTTGGACGGCAGGCCAGAAGAGCAGTACTTC.

This rearrangement joins TRBV9 to TRBJ1-6; TRBD1 is a possible D gene (5 bases). Germline lookup yields CDR1 SGDLS and CDR2 YYNGEE. This CDR3 is 15 amino acids long. V was clipped by 4 bases and J by 6 bases, with 14 bases between them. The CDR3 DNA follows: TGTGCCAGCAGCTCCCATGTGGGGGTTAATTCACCCCTCCACTTT. It is translated as CASSSHVGVNSPLHF.